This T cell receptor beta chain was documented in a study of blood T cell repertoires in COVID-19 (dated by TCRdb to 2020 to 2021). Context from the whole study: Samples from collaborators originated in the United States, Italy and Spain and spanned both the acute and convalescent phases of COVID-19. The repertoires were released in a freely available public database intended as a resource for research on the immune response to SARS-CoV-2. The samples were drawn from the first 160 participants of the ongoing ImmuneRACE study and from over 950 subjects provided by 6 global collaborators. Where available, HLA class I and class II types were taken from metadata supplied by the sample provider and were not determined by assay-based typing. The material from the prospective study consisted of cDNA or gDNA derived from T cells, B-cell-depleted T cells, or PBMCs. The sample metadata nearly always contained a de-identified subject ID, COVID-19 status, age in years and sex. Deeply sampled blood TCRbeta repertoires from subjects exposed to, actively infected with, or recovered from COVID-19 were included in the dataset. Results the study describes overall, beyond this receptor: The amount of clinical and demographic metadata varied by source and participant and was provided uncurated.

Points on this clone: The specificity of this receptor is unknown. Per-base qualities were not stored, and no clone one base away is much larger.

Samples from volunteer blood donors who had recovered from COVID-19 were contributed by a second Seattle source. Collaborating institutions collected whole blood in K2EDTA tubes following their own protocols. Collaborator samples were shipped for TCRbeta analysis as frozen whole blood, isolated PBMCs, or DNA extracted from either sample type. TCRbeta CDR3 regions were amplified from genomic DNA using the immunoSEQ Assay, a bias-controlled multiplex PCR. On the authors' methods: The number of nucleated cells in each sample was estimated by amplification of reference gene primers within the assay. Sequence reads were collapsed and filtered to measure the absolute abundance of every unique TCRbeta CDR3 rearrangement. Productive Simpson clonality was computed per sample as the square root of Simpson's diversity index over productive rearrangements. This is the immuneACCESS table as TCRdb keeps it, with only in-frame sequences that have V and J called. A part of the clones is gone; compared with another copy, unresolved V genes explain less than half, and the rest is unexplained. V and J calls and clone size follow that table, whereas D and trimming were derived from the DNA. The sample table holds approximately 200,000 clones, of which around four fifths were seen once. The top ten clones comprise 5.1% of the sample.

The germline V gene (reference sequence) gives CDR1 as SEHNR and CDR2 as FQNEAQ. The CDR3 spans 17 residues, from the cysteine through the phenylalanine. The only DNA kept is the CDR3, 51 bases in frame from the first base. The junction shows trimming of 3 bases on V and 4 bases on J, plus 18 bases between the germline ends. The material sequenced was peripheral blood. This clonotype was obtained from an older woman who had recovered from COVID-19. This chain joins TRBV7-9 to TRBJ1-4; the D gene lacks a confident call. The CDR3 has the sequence CASSFPVVLADNEKLFF. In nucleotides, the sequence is TGTGCCAGCAGCTTCCCTGTGGTCTTGGCGGATAATGAAAAACTGTTTTTT.